This TCR beta chain appears in the sequencing data of a study of cytomegalovirus exposure and HLA in healthy donors. Across the whole study: Early released data comprised around 79 million unique TCRs from HLA-typed donors.

As to this clone: Its antigen is not known.

Amplification used 60 Vbeta primers and 13 Jbeta primers. The protocol was immunoSEQ multiplex PCR, while the TCRdb copy is restricted to in-frame clones and leaves out a portion. Here the sample spans about 65,000 clones, 78% being singletons. Study outcomes and limitations: In a later analysis, specific HLA alleles were associated with over 15,000 TCR beta sequences at a 0.05 false discovery rate. A later analysis found that most CMV-associated TCR beta chains appeared HLA-restricted.

Donors were ostensibly healthy at sampling, although undocumented immune exposures were probable. From germline, CDR1 is SGHRS and CDR2 YFSETQ. The V end was cut by 4 bases, the J end by 1 base, with 14 bases between. CDR3 size: 16 residues. The clonotype comes from a girl aged 10 to 17 in good health and CMV-seropositive. Sequencing was done on a sample of PBMCs. This chain connects TRBV5-1 to TRBJ2-2; TRBD2 is a possible D gene (5 bases). CDR3 nucleotides: TGCGCCAGCAGCCTCGGGGTCTCGCTGAACACCGGGGAGCTGTTTTTT. Its protein is CASSLGVSLNTGELFF.